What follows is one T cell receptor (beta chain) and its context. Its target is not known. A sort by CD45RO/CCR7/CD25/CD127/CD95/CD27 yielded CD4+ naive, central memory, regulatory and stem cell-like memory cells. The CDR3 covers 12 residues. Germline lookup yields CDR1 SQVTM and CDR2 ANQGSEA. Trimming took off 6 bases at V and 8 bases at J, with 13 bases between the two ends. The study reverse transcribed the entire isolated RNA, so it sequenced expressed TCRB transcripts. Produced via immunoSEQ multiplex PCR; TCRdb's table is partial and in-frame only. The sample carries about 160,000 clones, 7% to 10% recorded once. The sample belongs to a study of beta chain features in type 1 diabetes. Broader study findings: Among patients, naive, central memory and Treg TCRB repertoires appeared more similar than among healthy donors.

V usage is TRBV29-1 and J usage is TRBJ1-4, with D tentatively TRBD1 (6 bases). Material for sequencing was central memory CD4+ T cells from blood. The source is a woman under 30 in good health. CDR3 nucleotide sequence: TGCAGCGTCGGACAGCTGGGGGAAAAACTGTTTTTT. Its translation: CSVGQLGEKLFF.